This TCR beta chain stems from a study of blood T cell repertoires in COVID-19. Study background: The United States, Italy and Spain supplied acute and convalescent COVID-19 samples.

In the study's own analysis: Estimates of nucleated cell counts were drawn from the amplification of reference gene primers. Produced via immunoSEQ multiplex PCR; TCRdb's table is partial and in-frame only. V and J calls and clone size come straight from that table; D and trimming were deduced from the DNA. The table has approximately 390,000 clones, 80% to 90% seen once; the top ten hold roughly 2.1%. The Seattle site enrolled patients during active infection and followed them longitudinally. Trimming at V came to 3 bases and at J to 5 bases, leaving 4 bases not matched to a gene. This CDR3 has 14 residues. The germline CDR1 and CDR2 sequences are MNHEY and SMNVEV (reference sequence).

This rearrangement joins TRBV27 to TRBJ1-5; 7 bases agree with TRBD1. The specimen was peripheral blood. This receptor was taken from a woman aged 60-70 years with COVID-19, enrolled during active disease. The CDR3 protein is CASSLRRGDQPQHF. CDR3 coding DNA: TGTGCCAGCAGTTTGCGCAGGGGGGATCAGCCCCAGCATTTT.